This T cell receptor (beta chain) was captured by sequencing in a study of spatial heterogeneity in lung cancer. V was clipped by 2 bases and J by 10 bases; unmatched bases: 3. This CDR3 spans 14 amino acids. Per germline, CDR1 LGHDT and CDR2 YNNKEL (reference sequence). Time point of the sample: sample taken at primary tumor resection. This clonotype rates as large. The antigen is undetermined. A single record per CDR3 protein comes from TCRdb applying MiXCR to the 5' RACE reads. The profile shows about 3,500 distinct CDR3 sequences, roughly 6.2% of them singletons. General study results and limits: Tumor mutation counts were tracked by expanded intratumoral alpha and beta TCR counts.

This receptor was identified in a female donor with early-stage non-small cell lung cancer. The genes are TRBV3-1 and TRBJ1-6, with 9 bases identical to TRBD1. This material consisted of lung tumor tissue, taken at surgery. The CDR3: CASSQRQGVSPLHF. Written as DNA, the CDR3 is TGTGCCAGCAGCCAACGACAGGGGGTATCACCCCTCCACTTT.